This T cell receptor (beta chain) was sequenced for a study of shared clonotypes between healthy human individuals. Study conclusions and caveats: A small donor pool kept down the genetic and exposure-history diversity that was represented.

The table lists this clone with a count of one. Its antigen is not identified. V was cut by 1 base and J by 8 bases, with 6 bases left in between. The CDR3 spans 12 residues. Germline V gives CDR1 MNHEY, CDR2 SMNVEV (reference sequence). The table came from immunoSEQ multiplex PCR; TCRdb's copy has only in-frame clones and leaves some out. The top ten clones hold about 1.5% of a sample with roughly 1 million clones, approximately 72% of them seen once. V and J are TRBV27 and TRBJ2-1; unclear D gene. The TCR originated in a man aged 18 to 35 in good health. The sequencing input was memory CD4+ T cells sorted from blood. Subset given: CD45RA-negative fraction. CDR3 residues: CASSLFGDEQFF. CDR3 bases: TGTGCCAGCAGTTTATTTGGGGATGAGCAGTTCTTC.